This T cell receptor (beta chain) was found in a study of T cell repertoires in cytomegalovirus infection. Study-wide results and limits: HLA-C-restricted CMV-specific TCR beta clonotypes prevailed in the ex vivo response. Cumulative public TCR beta family frequency identified carriers of CMV plus the relevant HLA.

In regard to this clonotype: The target antigen is unknown.

From the reads, TCRdb called clonotypes with MiXCR, one entry per CDR3 protein. The sample includes approximately 170,000 distinct CDR3 sequences, 15% to 20% seen only once; the top ten take about 17%. V lost 0 bases to trimming and J lost 6 bases, with 3 bases between them. The germline CDR1 and CDR2 sequences are DFQATT and SNEGSKA (reference sequence). The CDR3 is 11 residues long. Specimen: CD8+ T cells from PBMCs. This chain uses TRBV20-1 with TRBJ2-1; D gene uncertain. The origin of this receptor is a human donor in good health (CMV status not recorded). Some clones in this sample may be carry-over from other donors' samples. The CDR3 coding sequence is TGCAGTGCTAGAGATGGCAATGAGCAGTTCTTC. Protein: CSARDGNEQFF.